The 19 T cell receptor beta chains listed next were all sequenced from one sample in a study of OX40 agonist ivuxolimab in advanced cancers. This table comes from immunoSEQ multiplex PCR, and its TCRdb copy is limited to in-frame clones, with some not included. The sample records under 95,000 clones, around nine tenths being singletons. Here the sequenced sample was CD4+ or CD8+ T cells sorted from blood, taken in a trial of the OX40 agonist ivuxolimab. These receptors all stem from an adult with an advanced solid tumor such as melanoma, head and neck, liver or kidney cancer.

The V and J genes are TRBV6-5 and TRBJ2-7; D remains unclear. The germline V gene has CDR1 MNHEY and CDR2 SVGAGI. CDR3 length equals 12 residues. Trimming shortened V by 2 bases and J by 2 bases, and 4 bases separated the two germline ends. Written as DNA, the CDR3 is TGTGCCAGCAGTTACAATACCTACGAGCAGTACTTC. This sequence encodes CASSYNTYEQYF.

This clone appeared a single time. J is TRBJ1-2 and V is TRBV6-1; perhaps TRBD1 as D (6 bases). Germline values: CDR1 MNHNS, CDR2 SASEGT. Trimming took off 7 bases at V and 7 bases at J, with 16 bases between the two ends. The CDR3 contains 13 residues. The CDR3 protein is CASNRAPRGGYTF. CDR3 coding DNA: TGTGCCAGCAACCGGGCCCCCAGGGGTGGCTACACCTTC.

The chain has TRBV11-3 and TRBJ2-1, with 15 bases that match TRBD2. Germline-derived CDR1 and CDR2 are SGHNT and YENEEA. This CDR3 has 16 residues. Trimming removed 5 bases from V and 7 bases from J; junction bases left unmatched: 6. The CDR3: CASSTGLAGGMNEQFF. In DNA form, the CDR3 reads TGTGCCAGCAGCACGGGACTAGCGGGGGGTATGAATGAGCAGTTCTTC.

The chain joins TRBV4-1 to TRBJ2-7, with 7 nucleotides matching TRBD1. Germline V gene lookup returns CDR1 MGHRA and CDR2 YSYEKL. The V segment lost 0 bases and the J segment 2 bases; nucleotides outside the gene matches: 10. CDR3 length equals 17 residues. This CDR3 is CASSQDPPGQGAYEQYF. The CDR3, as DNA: TGCGCCAGCAGCCAAGATCCCCCCGGGCAGGGGGCCTACGAGCAGTACTTC.

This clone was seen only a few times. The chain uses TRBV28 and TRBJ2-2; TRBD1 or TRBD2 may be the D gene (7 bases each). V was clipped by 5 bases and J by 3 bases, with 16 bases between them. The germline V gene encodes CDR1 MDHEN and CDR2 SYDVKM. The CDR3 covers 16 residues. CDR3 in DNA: TGTGCCAGCAGTGCAGGGGGAGGGGGACACACCGGGGAGCTGTTTTTT. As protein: CASSAGGGGHTGELFF. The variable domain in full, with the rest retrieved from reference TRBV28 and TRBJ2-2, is DVKVTQSSRYLVKRTGEKVFLECVQDMDHENMFWYRQDPGLGLRLIYFSYDVKMKEKGDIPEGYSVSREKKERFSLILESASTNQTSMYLCASSAGGGGHTGELFFGEGSRLTVL.

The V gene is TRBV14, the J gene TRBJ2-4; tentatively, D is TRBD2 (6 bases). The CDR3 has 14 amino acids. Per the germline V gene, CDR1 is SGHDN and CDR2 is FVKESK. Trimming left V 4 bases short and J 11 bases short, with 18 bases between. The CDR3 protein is CASSLVGVRGFQYF. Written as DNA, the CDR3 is TGTGCCAGCAGCCTGGTGGGGGTACGGGGGTTTCAGTACTTC.

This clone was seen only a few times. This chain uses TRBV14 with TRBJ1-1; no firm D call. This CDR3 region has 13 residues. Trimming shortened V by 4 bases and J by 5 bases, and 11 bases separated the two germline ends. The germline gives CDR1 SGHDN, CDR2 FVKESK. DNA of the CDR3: TGTGCCAGCAGCCGATCCTGGGAAACTGAAGCTTTCTTT. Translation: CASSRSWETEAFF.

The CDR3 spells CAISDNRGPRQETQYF. CDR3 nucleotides: TGTGCCATCAGTGATAACAGGGGCCCGCGTCAAGAGACCCAGTACTTC. The chain recombines TRBV10-3 with TRBJ2-5, with 7 bases aligning to TRBD1. V lost 3 bases to trimming and J lost 2 bases; unmatched junction nucleotides: 9. This CDR3 contains 16 residues. Per the germline V gene, CDR1 is ENHRY and CDR2 is SYGVKD.

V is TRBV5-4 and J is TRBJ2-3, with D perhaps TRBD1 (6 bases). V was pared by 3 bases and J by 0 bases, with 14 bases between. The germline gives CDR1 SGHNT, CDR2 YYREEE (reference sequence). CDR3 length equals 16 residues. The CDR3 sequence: CASSSPRDISTDTQYF. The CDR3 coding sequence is TGTGCCAGCAGCTCCCCACGGGACATTAGCACAGATACGCAGTATTTT. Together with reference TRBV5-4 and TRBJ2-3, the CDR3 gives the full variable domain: ETGVTQSPTHLIKTRGQQVTLRCSSQSGHNTVSWYQQALGQGPQFIFQYYREEENGRGNFPPRFSGLQFPNYSSELNVNALELDDSALYLCASSSPRDISTDTQYFGPGTRLTVL.

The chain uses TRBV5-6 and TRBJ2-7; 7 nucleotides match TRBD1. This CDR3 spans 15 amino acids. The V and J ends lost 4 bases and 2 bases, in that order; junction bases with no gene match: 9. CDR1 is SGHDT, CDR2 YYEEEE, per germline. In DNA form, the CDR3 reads TGTGCCAGCAGCCACGAACGGGACAGAACCTACGAGCAGTACTTC. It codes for CASSHERDRTYEQYF.

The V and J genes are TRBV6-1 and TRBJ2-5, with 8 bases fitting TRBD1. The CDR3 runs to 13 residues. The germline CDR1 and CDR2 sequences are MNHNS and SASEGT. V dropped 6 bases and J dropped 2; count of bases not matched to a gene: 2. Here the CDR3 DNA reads TGTGCCAGCAGGAGGGACAGGCAAGAGACCCAGTACTTC. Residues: CASRRDRQETQYF.

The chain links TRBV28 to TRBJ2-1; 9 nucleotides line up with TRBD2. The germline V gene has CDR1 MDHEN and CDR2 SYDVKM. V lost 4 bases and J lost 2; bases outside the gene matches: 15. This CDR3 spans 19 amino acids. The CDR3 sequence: CASSSGGGLAGSTYNEQFF. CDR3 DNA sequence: TGTGCCAGCAGTTCCGGAGGGGGACTAGCCGGGAGCACCTACAATGAGCAGTTCTTC.

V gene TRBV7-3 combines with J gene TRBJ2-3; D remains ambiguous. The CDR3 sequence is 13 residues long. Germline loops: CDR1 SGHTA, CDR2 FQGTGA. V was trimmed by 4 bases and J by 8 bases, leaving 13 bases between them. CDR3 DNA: TGTGCCAGCAGCTCAGCCCTTAGTGGTACGCAGTATTTT. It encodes CASSSALSGTQYF.

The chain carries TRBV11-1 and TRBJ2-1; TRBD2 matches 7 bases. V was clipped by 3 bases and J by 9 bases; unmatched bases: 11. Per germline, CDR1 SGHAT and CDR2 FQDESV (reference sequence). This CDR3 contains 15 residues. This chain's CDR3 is CASSLMNGRSPEQFF. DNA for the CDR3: TGTGCCAGCAGCTTGATGAACGGGAGGTCCCCTGAGCAGTTCTTC. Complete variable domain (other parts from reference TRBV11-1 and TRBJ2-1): EAEVAQSPRYKITEKSQAVAFWCDPISGHATLYWYRQILGQGPELLVQFQDESVVDDSQLPKDRFSAERLKGVDSTLKIQPAELGDSAMYLCASSLMNGRSPEQFFGPGTRLTVL.

CDR3 protein: CATGRGSSYNEQFF. CDR3 DNA sequence: TGTGCTACCGGTAGGGGGAGCTCCTACAATGAGCAGTTCTTC. The rearrangement joins TRBV11-2 to TRBJ2-1; weak D call: TRBD1 (6 bases). The germline CDR1 and CDR2 sequences are SGHAT and FQNNGV. The CDR3 is 14 amino acids.

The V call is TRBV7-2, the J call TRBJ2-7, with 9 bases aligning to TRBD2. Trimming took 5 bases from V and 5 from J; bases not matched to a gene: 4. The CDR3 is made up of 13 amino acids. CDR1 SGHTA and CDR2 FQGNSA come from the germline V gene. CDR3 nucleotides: TGTGCCAGCAGCGTCGGGACTAGCAACGAGCAGTACTTC. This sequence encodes CASSVGTSNEQYF.

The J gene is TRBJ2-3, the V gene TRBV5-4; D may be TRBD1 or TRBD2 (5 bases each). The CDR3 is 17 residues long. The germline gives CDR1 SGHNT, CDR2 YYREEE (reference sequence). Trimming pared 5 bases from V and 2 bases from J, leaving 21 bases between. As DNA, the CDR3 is TGTGCCAGCAGTCCCGGTAGGGGACGCCTACCCACAGATACGCAGTATTTT. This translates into CASSPGRGRLPTDTQYF.

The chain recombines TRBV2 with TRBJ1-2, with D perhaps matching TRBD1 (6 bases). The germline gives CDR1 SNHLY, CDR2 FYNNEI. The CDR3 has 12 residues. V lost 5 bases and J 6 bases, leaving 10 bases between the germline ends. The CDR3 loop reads CASSTQGNGYTF. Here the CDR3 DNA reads TGTGCCAGCAGTACACAGGGTAATGGCTACACCTTC. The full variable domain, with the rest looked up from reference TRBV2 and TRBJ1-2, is EPEVTQTPSHQVTQMGQEVILRCVPISNHLYFYWYRQILGQKVEFLVSFYNNEISEKSEIFDDQFSVERPDGSNFTLKIRSTKLEDSAMYFCASSTQGNGYTFGSGTRLTVV.

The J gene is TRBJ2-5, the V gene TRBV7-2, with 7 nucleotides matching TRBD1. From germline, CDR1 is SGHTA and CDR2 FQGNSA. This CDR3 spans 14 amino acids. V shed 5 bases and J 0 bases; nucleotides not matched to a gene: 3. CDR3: CASSQDRDQETQYF. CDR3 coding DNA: TGTGCCAGCAGCCAAGACAGGGACCAAGAGACCCAGTACTTC.